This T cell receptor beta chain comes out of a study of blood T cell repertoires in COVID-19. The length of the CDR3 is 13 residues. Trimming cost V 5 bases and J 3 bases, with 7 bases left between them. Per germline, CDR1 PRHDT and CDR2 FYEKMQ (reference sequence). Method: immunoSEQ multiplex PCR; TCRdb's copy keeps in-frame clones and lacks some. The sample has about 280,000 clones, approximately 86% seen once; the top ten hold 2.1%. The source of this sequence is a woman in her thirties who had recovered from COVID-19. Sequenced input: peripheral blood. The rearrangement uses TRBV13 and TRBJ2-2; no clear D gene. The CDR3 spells CASSQAYTGELFF. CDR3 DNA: TGTGCCAGCAGCCAGGCTTACACCGGGGAGCTGTTTTTT.